This T cell receptor beta chain originates from a study of CD8+CD57+ T cells in acquired aplastic anemia. The wider study: Sorting CD4+ and CD8+ cells gave DNA averaging approximately 2.9 ug.

Investigators profiled TCR beta VDJ and CDR3 from genomic DNA template. Using its own MiXCR run on the reads, TCRdb lists one record per CDR3 protein. The sample lists about 180,000 distinct CDR3 sequences; roughly half were seen once. With respect to this clonotype: Its target is unknown.

Points from the study as a whole: For CD8+ Simpson's diversity, patients and controls showed no significant difference. Patients shared about 30 CD8+ CDR3 sequences with controls.

The CDR3 is 12 amino acids. Trimming cost V 3 bases and J 9 bases, with 12 bases left between them. CDR1 is DFQATT, CDR2 SNEGSKA, per germline (reference sequence). This receptor was identified in a human donor in good health. Sequenced sample: sorted CD4+, CD8+, or CD8+CD57+ T cells (not recorded which) from PBMCs. The rearrangement uses TRBV20-1 and TRBJ2-1; D remains unclear. The CDR3 loop is CSARLRWGEQFF. In nucleotides, the CDR3 is TGCAGTGCTAGGCTTAGGTGGGGTGAGCAGTTCTTC.